The 26 T cell receptor beta chains below were found in one sample sequenced in a study of control samples from healthy donors and cancer patients. Repertoires were generated with immunoSEQ multiplex PCR, while TCRdb's copy carries only in-frame clones and drops some. The sample records around 97,000 clones, 85% to 90% being singletons. The specimen was PBMCs. The receptors were sampled from a man in his 60s with lung cancer.

The chain is built from TRBV3-1 (or the pseudogene TRBV3-2) and TRBJ2-7; unclear D gene. The CDR3 is made up of 15 amino acids. V lost 5 bases to trimming and J lost 0 bases, with 14 bases between them. Looked up from germline, CDR1 is LGHDT and CDR2 is YNNKEL (reference sequence). The CDR3 DNA follows: TGTGCCAGCAGCTCCGATCCGATCCCCTCCTACGAGCAGTACTTC. Its protein is CASSSDPIPSYEQYF.

V and J are TRBV27 and TRBJ2-6; D may match TRBD1 or TRBD2 (6 bases each). The V and J ends lost 2 bases and 1 base respectively, with 9 bases between them. This CDR3 comprises 16 residues. Germline CDR1 reads MNHEY; CDR2 reads SMNVEV (reference sequence). In nucleotides, the CDR3 is TGTGCCAGCAGTTTAGGGGGGCGGTCTGGGGCCAACGTCCTGACTTTC. This sequence encodes CASSLGGRSGANVLTF.

This chain uses TRBV7-2 with TRBJ1-1, with D perhaps matching TRBD1 (5 bases). The V end was cut by 5 bases, the J end by 4 bases, with 17 bases between. CDR3 length equals 15 residues. The germline V gene has CDR1 SGHTA and CDR2 FQGNSA. This CDR3 reads CASSPRGGEGTEAFF. The CDR3 DNA reads as TGTGCCAGCAGCCCGCGGGGGGGTGAGGGCACTGAAGCTTTCTTT.

The rearrangement links TRBV9 to TRBJ1-1; no reliable D call. The CDR3 length is 14 residues. The V gene lost 0 bases and the J gene lost 1 base, with 7 bases spanning the gap. Germline CDR1 and CDR2: SGDLS and YYNGEE. Here the CDR3 reads CASSVGAENTEAFF. The CDR3 DNA follows: TGTGCCAGCAGCGTAGGGGCAGAGAACACTGAAGCTTTCTTT.

The chain carries TRBV30 and TRBJ1-3; D might be TRBD1 (6 bases). Trimming removed 3 bases at V and 2 bases at J, with 11 bases between. The V gene's germline CDR1 is GTSNPN and CDR2 SVGIG (reference sequence). This CDR3 spans 14 amino acids. Written as DNA, the CDR3 is TGTGCCTGGAGCCGCACAGGGACTGGAAACACCATATATTTT. Its protein is CAWSRTGTGNTIYF.

This chain joins TRBV7-9 and TRBJ1-3; tentatively, D is TRBD1 (6 bases). This CDR3 region has 18 residues. Trimming stripped 4 bases from V and 2 bases from J, with 21 bases between. CDR1 and CDR2 (germline): SEHNR, FQNEAQ (reference sequence). The CDR3 reads CASSSPTRQVLTGNTIYF. DNA of the CDR3: TGTGCCAGCAGCTCCCCCACAAGACAGGTTCTTACTGGAAACACCATATATTTT.

J is TRBJ2-7 and V is TRBV7-8; 8 nucleotides agree with TRBD1. Germline lookup yields CDR1 SGHVS and CDR2 FQNEAQ. Trimming took 5 bases from V and 4 from J; bases not matched to a gene: 7. The CDR3 totals 14 residues. The CDR3 reads CASSRARGQYEQYF. CDR3 coding DNA: TGTGCCAGCAGCCGAGCCAGGGGGCAGTACGAGCAGTACTTC.

This clone has a single count. The chain combines TRBV29-1 with TRBJ1-6; weak D call: TRBD1 (5 bases). This CDR3 comprises 13 residues. CDR1 is SQVTM, CDR2 ANQGSEA, per germline. V was shortened by 4 bases and J by 8 bases, with 12 bases between the two germline ends. CDR3 sequence: CSVGGTGDSPLHF. Written as DNA, the CDR3 is TGCAGCGTTGGAGGGACCGGGGATTCACCCCTCCACTTT.

V gene TRBV5-1 combines with J gene TRBJ1-2; D is ambiguous. The V end lost 4 bases, the J end lost 8 bases, and 18 bases lay between the germline ends. The CDR3 extends over 14 amino acids. CDR1 SGHRS and CDR2 YFSETQ come from the germline V gene. In DNA, the CDR3 is TGCGCCAGCAGCAACTGGGCCACCTCTCGGGGCTACACCTTC. Residues: CASSNWATSRGYTF.

The chain combines TRBV4-1 with TRBJ1-5; TRBD1 aligns across 9 bases. V shed 5 bases, J shed 0 bases, and the junction held 11 bases outside the gene matches. This CDR3 is 18 amino acids long. Germline V CDR1 and CDR2: MGHRA, YSYEKL. The DNA for the CDR3 is TGCGCCAGCAGCTCCCGTTCAGGACAGGGGTCTAGCAATCAGCCCCAGCATTTT. Protein sequence: CASSSRSGQGSSNQPQHF.

The gene calls are TRBV7-9 and TRBJ1-2, with 8 bases that match TRBD1. Germline CDR1 is SEHNR and CDR2 is FQNEAQ (reference sequence). The length of the CDR3 is 17 residues. Trimming took 5 bases from V and 6 from J; bases not matched to a gene: 17. CDR3 nucleotide sequence: TGTGCCAGCAGCGAGACGACAGGGGTTATCTCTCGCGATGGCTACACCTTC. Translated: CASSETTGVISRDGYTF.

The chain recombines TRBV7-8 with TRBJ2-3; 7 positions match TRBD1. The CDR3 covers 13 residues. The junction had 0 bases not matched to a gene; V was cut back by 1 base and J by 5 bases. Germline loops: CDR1 SGHVS, CDR2 FQNEAQ. CDR3 in amino acids: CASSLDRGDTQYF. CDR3 in DNA: TGTGCCAGCAGCTTAGACAGGGGAGATACGCAGTATTTT. The variable domain in full, with the rest retrieved from reference TRBV7-8 and TRBJ2-3, is GAGVSQSPRYKVAKRGQDVALRCDPISGHVSLFWYQQALGQGPEFLTYFQNEAQLDKSGLPSDRFFAERPEGSVSTLKIQRTQQEDSAVYLCASSLDRGDTQYFGPGTRLTVL.

This rearrangement joins TRBV7-7 to TRBJ2-5; D may match TRBD1 or TRBD2 (5 bases each). Looked up from germline, CDR1 is SSHAT and CDR2 is FNYEAQ (reference sequence). The CDR3 consists of 16 residues. V was pared by 0 bases and J by 4 bases, with 15 bases between. CDR3 protein: CASSLALEGWRETQYF. CDR3 bases: TGTGCCAGCAGCTTAGCATTAGAGGGGTGGAGAGAGACCCAGTACTTC.

The chain is built from TRBV7-3 and TRBJ2-5; D is uncertain. Germline V CDR1 and CDR2: SGHTA, FQGTGA. CDR3 length equals 15 residues. V was clipped by 2 bases and J by 0 bases, with 10 bases between them. CDR3 amino acids: CASSLVAQYQETQYF. The DNA for the CDR3 is TGTGCCAGCAGCTTAGTAGCCCAGTACCAAGAGACCCAGTACTTC.

The chain links TRBV9 to TRBJ2-2, with a weak D call TRBD2 (6 bases). The CDR3 loop spans 14 amino acids. Trimming stripped 3 bases from V and 3 bases from J, with 9 bases between. Germline V gene data show CDR1 as SGDLS and CDR2 as YYNGEE. The CDR3 DNA sequence: TGTGCCAGCAGCGCGCGGGGTTACACCGGGGAGCTGTTTTTT. Protein: CASSARGYTGELFF.

The V call is TRBV2, the J call TRBJ2-5, with D perhaps TRBD1 (6 bases). CDR3 length: 17 amino acids. V lost 4 bases and J lost 0, with 18 bases in between. CDR1 SNHLY and CDR2 FYNNEI come from the germline V gene. This chain's CDR3 is CASSGGTMDWYQETQYF. In DNA, the CDR3 is TGTGCCAGCAGTGGAGGGACAATGGATTGGTACCAAGAGACCCAGTACTTC.

This chain links TRBV20-1 with TRBJ1-2; 8 bases are a match to TRBD1. CDR1 is DFQATT and CDR2 is SNEGSKA in the germline V gene (reference sequence). The V segment lost 3 bases and the J segment 7 bases; nucleotides outside the gene matches: 10. CDR3 length: 14 residues. CDR3 in DNA: TGCAGTGCTAGTATTGGACAGGGTATATTTGGCTACACCTTC. Translated, it gives CSASIGQGIFGYTF.

J is TRBJ1-1 and V is TRBV6-5; 9 bases line up with TRBD1. CDR3 length: 13 amino acids. Trimming cost V 5 bases and J 7 bases; bases outside gene matches: 5. Germline V gene lookup returns CDR1 MNHEY and CDR2 SVGAGI. Written as DNA, the CDR3 is TGTGCCAGCAGTATTGACAGGGGGGATGAAGCTTTCTTT. This gives the protein CASSIDRGDEAFF.

This clone was seen a few times. This sequence joins TRBV7-6 and TRBJ2-5, with TRBD2 identical over 7 bases. The CDR3 runs 16 residues. After removal of 5 bases from V and 2 bases from J, the junction contained 11 bases not matched to a gene. Germline CDR1 and CDR2: SGHVS and FNYEAQ. The CDR3: CASSDLRWTRQETQYF. The CDR3 region has the DNA TGTGCCAGCAGCGACCTCCGTTGGACTAGACAAGAGACCCAGTACTTC.

The genes are TRBV2 and TRBJ1-3; 8 bases map to TRBD1. The CDR3 is 16 residues long. Germline-derived CDR1 and CDR2 are SNHLY and FYNNEI. After removal of 4 bases from V and 8 bases from J, the junction contained 13 bases not matched to a gene. The CDR3 loop is CASSAAPGQGRHTIYF. In nucleotides, the CDR3 is TGTGCCAGCAGTGCTGCTCCTGGACAGGGTAGGCACACCATATATTTT.

The CDR3 reads CASSLHTGELFF. CDR3 sequence (DNA): TGTGCCAGCAGTTTGCACACCGGGGAGCTGTTTTTT. The chain is built from TRBV12-3 or TRBV12-4 and TRBJ2-2, with D unresolved. The CDR3 is 12 residues long. V lost 3 bases to trimming and J lost 3 bases, with 2 bases between them.

This rearrangement joins TRBV24-1 to TRBJ1-1, with D uncertain. Germline CDR1 reads KGHDR; CDR2 reads SFDVKD. The CDR3 spans 13 residues. The germline V and J ends were trimmed by 3 bases and 7 bases, with 11 bases remaining between them. The CDR3 bases are TGTGCCACCAGTGATCCCCCGTCTTTTGAAGCTTTCTTT. The encoded protein is CATSDPPSFEAFF.

This rearrangement joins TRBV10-1 to TRBJ2-2; D remains ambiguous. Germline CDR1 WNHNN, CDR2 SYGVQD (reference sequence). Between the trimmed V and J ends, which lost 6 bases and 2 bases, there was a span of 10 bases. CDR3 size: 14 residues. CDR3 protein: CASRGSLNTGELFF. The CDR3 DNA reads TGCGCCAGCAGGGGCAGTCTCAACACCGGGGAGCTGTTTTTT.

J is TRBJ2-2 and V is TRBV5-6; D perhaps matches TRBD1 (6 bases). Germline V gene sequence: CDR1 SGHDT, CDR2 YYEEEE. The CDR3 has 14 amino acids. Trimming cost V 4 bases and J 5 bases, with 12 bases left between them. The CDR3 DNA reads as TGTGCCAGCAGCGTGCCAGGGGATACCGGGGAGCTGTTTTTT. This gives the protein CASSVPGDTGELFF.

V gene TRBV10-1 combines with J gene TRBJ2-1; D perhaps matches TRBD2 (5 bases). CDR1 and CDR2 (germline): WNHNN, SYGVQD (reference sequence). V was trimmed by 8 bases and J by 3 bases, leaving 20 bases between them. The CDR3 contains 16 residues. CDR3 in DNA: TGCGCCAGCTCCCCTCGTCGGGGTCGGGGCTACAATGAGCAGTTCTTC. It translates to CASSPRRGRGYNEQFF.

The rearrangement joins TRBV7-6 to TRBJ2-1; 10 bases map to TRBD1. This CDR3 has 15 residues. Germline CDR1 is SGHVS and CDR2 is FNYEAQ. V dropped 5 bases and J dropped 8; count of bases not matched to a gene: 9. CDR3 DNA sequence: TGTGCCAGCAGCCGCGGACAGGGGGTATCTTATGAGCAGTTCTTC. Residues: CASSRGQGVSYEQFF.